Presented here are 7 T cell receptor beta chains from one specimen sequenced in a study of blood T cell repertoires in COVID-19 (dated by TCRdb to the early 2020s). The library was prepared using the immunoSEQ multiplex PCR assay. The table comes from immuneACCESS by way of TCRdb, which keeps in-frame sequences with V and J called. Part of the clones is missing from these tables; in studies checked, under half for an unresolved V gene and the rest for unknown reasons. Here the sample has 95,000 to 100,000 clones; 86% occur a single time. The top ten constitute more than 1.5% of the sample. The sequenced sample consisted of peripheral blood. These receptor sequences come from a man at least 80 years old with acute or convalescent COVID-19.

The chain joins TRBV2 to TRBJ1-4; the match to TRBD1 covers 8 bases. V lost 2 bases to trimming and J lost 7 bases; unmatched junction nucleotides: 6. Germline V gene lookup returns CDR1 SNHLY and CDR2 FYNNEI. CDR3 length: 15 amino acids. The CDR3 loop is CASSELGTGGEKLFF. The DNA of the CDR3 is TGTGCCAGCAGTGAATTAGGGACAGGAGGTGAAAAACTGTTTTTT.

V is TRBV18 and J is TRBJ2-5; no definite D call. The V and J ends lost 2 bases and 5 bases respectively, with 18 bases between them. CDR3 length equals 16 residues. Looked up from germline, CDR1 is KGHSH and CDR2 is LQKENI. DNA for the CDR3: TGTGCCAGCTCACCATACGAGCGTCTTACAAGGGAGACCCAGTACTTC. Protein: CASSPYERLTRETQYF.

The chain recombines TRBV10-2 with TRBJ2-2; D perhaps matches TRBD2 (5 bases). The CDR3 totals 13 residues. Germline loops: CDR1 WSHSY, CDR2 SAAADI. The V end lost 7 bases, the J end lost 9 bases, and 15 bases lay between the germline ends. The CDR3 region is CASTADYTRELFF. The CDR3 nucleotides read TGCGCCAGCACCGCTGACTATACCCGGGAGCTGTTTTTT.

This chain links TRBV5-4 with TRBJ1-2, with 8 bases aligning to TRBD1. V dropped 5 bases and J dropped 7; count of bases not matched to a gene: 13. This CDR3 has 15 amino acids. Germline-derived CDR1 and CDR2 are SGHNT and YYREEE (reference sequence). The chain's CDR3 is CASRNSMQGAGGYTF. For the CDR3, the DNA is TGTGCCAGCAGGAATTCGATGCAGGGGGCAGGTGGCTACACCTTC.

The chain has TRBV15 and TRBJ2-7, with D perhaps TRBD2 (6 bases). CDR1 is LNHNV, CDR2 YYDKDF, per germline (reference sequence). V was pared by 0 bases and J by 0 bases, with 12 bases between. The CDR3 loop spans 16 amino acids. CDR3 residues: CATSRDLWDSSYEQYF. CDR3 nucleotide sequence: TGTGCCACCAGCAGAGATCTCTGGGACTCCTCCTACGAGCAGTACTTC.

The chain recombines TRBV7-9 with TRBJ2-2; 13 bases fit TRBD2. CDR3 size: 17 residues. With V trimmed by 5 bases and J by 6 bases, 9 bases remained unmatched. CDR1 and CDR2 (germline): SEHNR, FQNEAQ (reference sequence). The CDR3 reads CASSPLAGGPGAGELFF. The CDR3 DNA reads TGTGCCAGCAGCCCACTAGCGGGAGGGCCCGGGGCCGGGGAGCTGTTTTTT.

The V call is TRBV28, the J call TRBJ1-2; TRBD1 matches 8 bases. There are 14 residues in the CDR3. Looked up from germline, CDR1 is MDHEN and CDR2 is SYDVKM. J was trimmed by 4 bases and V by 3 bases; bases with no gene match: 4. DNA for the CDR3: TGTGCCAGCAGTTTCGGACAGGGACCCTATGGCTACACCTTC. Protein sequence: CASSFGQGPYGYTF.